The 10 T cell receptor beta chains in this list originate from one sample, sequenced in a study of T cells in Graves' hyperthyroidism and ophthalmopathy. TCR beta CDR3 sequences were amplified from RNA transcripts. HTBI primers were used for first-round RT-PCR of the TCR CDR3. TCRdb processed the multiplex PCR reads anew with MiXCR; each CDR3 protein has one entry. The sample lists 550,000 to 600,000 distinct CDR3 sequences; 16% were seen once. Material: blood. These receptor sequences come from a woman aged 18-29 years with Graves' hyperthyroidism.

The rearrangement links TRBV2 to TRBJ1-6; possibly TRBD1 for D (5 bases). Trimming removed 4 bases at V and 8 bases at J, with 6 bases between. The V gene's germline CDR1 is SNHLY and CDR2 FYNNEI. There are 12 residues in the CDR3. CDR3 in amino acids: CASSGGDSPLHF. The CDR3 region has the DNA TGTGCCAGCAGTGGGGGGGATTCACCCCTCCACTTT.

This clonotype was counted at least ten times. This chain joins TRBV7-9 and TRBJ2-1, with 10 bases aligning to TRBD1. The CDR3 runs to 15 residues. After removal of 3 bases from V and 7 bases from J, the junction contained 6 bases not matched to a gene. The germline V gene has CDR1 SEHNR and CDR2 FQNEAQ (reference sequence). CDR3 in amino acids: CASSFWTGGENEQFF. The CDR3 DNA reads TGTGCCAGCAGCTTTTGGACAGGGGGTGAAAATGAGCAGTTCTTC.

This clonotype occurred a few times. Given a much more abundant clone one base away, this may be a read error. This sequence joins TRBV6-1 and TRBJ1-4; no clear D. There are 15 residues in the CDR3. Germline CDR1 and CDR2: MNHNS and SASEGT. The V end lost 1 base, the J end lost 5 bases, and 11 bases lay between the germline ends. The DNA of the CDR3 is TGTGCCAGCAGTGAAGGGCGCAGTCAAAATGAAAAACTGTTTTTT. Translated: CASSEGRSQNEKLFF.

This clonotype showed up many times. In DNA, the CDR3 is TGCGCCAGCAGCTTGGATGCGGGGGCAAGGAATGGCTACACCTTC. Protein sequence: CASSLDAGARNGYTF. This sequence joins TRBV5-1 and TRBJ1-2; D may be TRBD1 (6 bases). Between the trimmed V and J ends, which lost 0 bases and 6 bases, there was a span of 15 bases. The V gene's germline CDR1 is SGHRS and CDR2 YFSETQ. This CDR3 has 15 residues.

This clonotype has a count of ten or more. This rearrangement joins TRBV20-1 to TRBJ2-5; D not certain. Germline V CDR1 and CDR2: DFQATT, SNEGSKA (reference sequence). CDR3 size: 11 residues. Trimming removed 6 bases from V and 5 bases from J, with 10 bases in between. The CDR3 reads CSAGPRETQYF. CDR3 bases: TGCAGTGCAGGCCCCAGGGAGACCCAGTACTTC.

This clonotype was counted a few times. V and J are TRBV6-4 and TRBJ2-1; D unclear. Germline CDR1 is MRHNA and CDR2 is SNTAGT. CDR3 length: 14 amino acids. Trimming removed 0 bases at V and 5 bases at J, with 8 bases between. DNA of the CDR3: TGTGCCAGCAGTGACTCCTCCGGCCACAATGAGCAGTTCTTC. Translating gives CASSDSSGHNEQFF.

This clonotype was observed at least ten times. This chain joins TRBV20-1 and TRBJ1-2; D not certain. The germline V gene has CDR1 DFQATT and CDR2 SNEGSKA (reference sequence). Trimming took off 5 bases at V and 8 bases at J, with 21 bases between the two ends. The length of the CDR3 is 14 residues. CDR3 DNA: TGCAGTGCTTCCTCGACGACGGAGGCCTACGGCTACACCTTC. It specifies CSASSTTEAYGYTF.

This clonotype was counted ten times or more. The chain is built from TRBV6-6 and TRBJ2-1, with 9 bases that match TRBD2. The V segment lost 0 bases and the J segment 8 bases; nucleotides outside the gene matches: 2. CDR1 MNHNY and CDR2 SVGAGI come from the germline V gene (reference sequence). The CDR3 is 14 amino acids. This CDR3 reads CASSYSSGSDEQFF. For the CDR3, the DNA is TGTGCCAGCAGTTACTCTAGCGGGAGCGATGAGCAGTTCTTC.

This clonotype was detected a few times. The chain carries TRBV6-1 and TRBJ2-1, with 9 bases that match TRBD2. The CDR3 extends over 17 amino acids. V lost 6 bases and J lost 2; bases outside the gene matches: 11. CDR1 and CDR2 from the germline V gene are MNHNS and SASEGT. The CDR3 nucleotides read TGTGCCAGCAGGACTCTCTTAGCGGGGGCACCCTACAATGAGCAGTTCTTC. Translation gives CASRTLLAGAPYNEQFF.

The chain's CDR3 is CASSLERDPYGYTF. CDR3 sequence (DNA): TGTGCCAGCAGCTTAGAAAGGGACCCCTATGGCTACACCTTC. V is TRBV5-4 and J is TRBJ1-2, with D possibly TRBD1 on 5 matching bases. This CDR3 spans 14 amino acids. V lost 2 bases and J lost 4, with 12 bases in between. Germline assignment: CDR1 SGHNT and CDR2 YYREEE (reference sequence).